Shown below are 30 T cell receptor beta chains from a single sample sequenced in a study of blood T cell repertoires in COVID-19 (TCRdb year 2020). Library method: the immunoSEQ multiplex PCR assay. Here the immuneACCESS table is served through TCRdb, limited to in-frame sequences with V and J called. Missing clones are a known gap in these copies; in checked studies unresolved V genes cover under half, and the rest lacks a known reason. The sample table records a few hundred thousand clones; around 88% of these occur just once. Roughly 12% of the sample goes to the ten largest clones. The sample comprised peripheral blood. These receptors all come from a man of 80 years or more with acute or convalescent COVID-19.

The rearrangement joins TRBV7-9 to TRBJ2-1, with D possibly TRBD1 on 6 matching bases. The CDR3 length is 16 residues. V dropped 2 bases and J dropped 0 bases, with 11 bases sitting between them. Germline V lookup: CDR1 SEHNR, CDR2 FQNEAQ (reference sequence). The CDR3 protein is CASSLSWDTSYNEQFF. For the CDR3, the DNA is TGTGCCAGCAGCTTAAGTTGGGACACCTCCTACAATGAGCAGTTCTTC.

The V and J genes are TRBV5-1 and TRBJ1-2; 8 bases are shared with TRBD1. Germline V gene data show CDR1 as SGHRS and CDR2 as YFSETQ. The junction had 8 bases not matched to a gene; V was cut back by 2 bases and J by 8 bases. The CDR3 has 14 amino acids. This CDR3 is CASSLETGDAGYTF. The CDR3 DNA reads as TGCGCCAGCAGCTTAGAGACAGGGGACGCGGGCTACACCTTC.

The CDR3 nucleotides are TGTGCCAGCAGCTTGGGGATTCAGGGAATCCAAGAGACCCAGTACTTC. It is translated as CASSLGIQGIQETQYF. V and J are TRBV5-4 and TRBJ2-5, with TRBD1 as a possible D gene (5 bases). This CDR3 contains 16 residues. V was trimmed by 0 bases and J by 1 base, leaving 13 bases between them. Germline assignment: CDR1 SGHNT and CDR2 YYREEE (reference sequence). Drawing the rest from reference TRBV5-4 and TRBJ2-5, the complete variable domain is ETGVTQSPTHLIKTRGQQVTLRCSSQSGHNTVSWYQQALGQGPQFIFQYYREEENGRGNFPPRFSGLQFPNYSSELNVNALELDDSALYLCASSLGIQGIQETQYFGPGTRLLVL.

The chain combines TRBV5-6 with TRBJ2-5, with 11 bases matching TRBD2. Trimming cost V 4 bases and J 10 bases; bases outside gene matches: 12. The CDR3 consists of 15 residues. Germline loops: CDR1 SGHDT, CDR2 YYEEEE. CDR3 sequence: CASSLTSGARFRQYF. For the CDR3, the DNA is TGTGCCAGCAGCCTGACTAGCGGGGCCCGTTTTCGCCAGTACTTC. The variable domain in full, with the rest retrieved from reference TRBV5-6 and TRBJ2-5, is DAGVTQSPTHLIKTRGQQVTLRCSPKSGHDTVSWYQQALGQGPQFIFQYYEEEERQRGNFPDRFSGHQFPNYSSELNVNALLLGDSALYLCASSLTSGARFRQYFGPGTRLLVL.

The chain recombines TRBV6-6 with TRBJ1-1; tentatively, D is TRBD1 (6 bases). In germline, CDR1 is MNHNY, CDR2 SVGAGI (reference sequence). Trimming removed 7 bases at V and 6 bases at J, with 18 bases between. The CDR3 runs 14 residues. The CDR3 sequence: CASIKEGGGAEAFF. Here the CDR3 DNA reads TGTGCCAGCATCAAAGAAGGGGGAGGGGCTGAAGCTTTCTTT.

The chain has TRBV6-2 or TRBV6-3 and TRBJ1-5, with D possibly matching TRBD1 (6 bases). CDR3 length: 17 amino acids. Trimming pared 5 bases from V and 3 bases from J, leaving 20 bases between. CDR1 is MNHEY and CDR2 is SVGEGT in the germline V gene. The CDR3 spells CASSPLFGGRINQPQHF. DNA for the CDR3: TGTGCCAGCAGTCCCCTTTTCGGGGGGCGGATCAATCAGCCCCAGCATTTT.

V gene TRBV9 combines with J gene TRBJ2-3; the match to TRBD2 covers 10 bases. This CDR3 region has 15 residues. Trimming cost V 3 bases and J 8 bases; bases outside gene matches: 9. CDR1 and CDR2 from the germline V gene are SGDLS and YYNGEE. CDR3 amino acids: CASSETSGSGSTQYF. The CDR3 region has the DNA TGTGCCAGCAGCGAGACTAGCGGGTCCGGCAGTACGCAGTATTTT.

The V and J genes are TRBV19 and TRBJ2-5; no firm D call. CDR1 is LNHDA and CDR2 is SQIVND in the germline V gene (reference sequence). V was shortened by 3 bases and J by 2 bases, with 7 bases between the two germline ends. CDR3 size: 13 residues. The CDR3 DNA reads as TGTGCCAGTAGTATTGGCCATCAAGAGACCCAGTACTTC. Translating gives CASSIGHQETQYF.

V is TRBV9 and J is TRBJ1-5, with 8 bases that match TRBD1. Germline CDR1 reads SGDLS; CDR2 reads YYNGEE. The CDR3 is 15 amino acids. V shed 0 bases and J 11 bases; nucleotides not matched to a gene: 10. The CDR3 coding sequence is TGTGCCAGCAGCGTAGACGGACAGGGACTTGTGGCCCAGCATTTT. It codes for CASSVDGQGLVAQHF.

The V gene is TRBV27, the J gene TRBJ2-7; 9 nucleotides line up with TRBD2. The CDR3 has 16 amino acids. Germline V gene sequence: CDR1 MNHEY, CDR2 SMNVEV (reference sequence). V was pared by 3 bases and J by 6 bases, with 12 bases of the junction left unmatched. CDR3 in DNA: TGTGCCAGCAGTTTTGGGTTTTTGCGGGAGGGCTCCGAGCAGTACTTC. This encodes CASSFGFLREGSEQYF.

The CDR3, as DNA: TGCGCCAGCAGCCGGCGAGGGGGCGAGACCCAGTACTTC. Residues: CASSRRGGETQYF. V and J are TRBV5-1 and TRBJ2-5; 7 bases agree with TRBD1. The ends lost 4 bases at V and 5 bases at J; junction bases unmatched: 5. The CDR3 loop spans 13 amino acids. Germline V gene lookup returns CDR1 SGHRS and CDR2 YFSETQ. The full variable domain, in which reference TRBV5-1 and TRBJ2-5 provide the parts outside the CDR3, is KAGVTQTPRYLIKTRGQQVTLSCSPISGHRSVSWYQQTPGQGLQFLFEYFSETQRNKGNFPGRFSGRQFSNSRSEMNVSTLELGDSALYLCASSRRGGETQYFGPGTRLLVL.

The V and J genes are TRBV7-9 and TRBJ2-7; D gene unclear. With 2 bases removed from V and 0 bases from J, the gap between germline ends came to 8 bases. This CDR3 is 14 amino acids long. CDR1 and CDR2 from the germline V gene are SEHNR and FQNEAQ (reference sequence). CDR3 amino acids: CASSLFESSYEQYF. The CDR3 DNA reads TGTGCCAGCAGCTTATTCGAGAGCTCCTACGAGCAGTACTTC.

A word on this clone: The sample contains more than one DNA sequence encoding this CDR3. The chain couples TRBV6-5 to TRBJ1-1, with D possibly being TRBD1 (5 bases). CDR3 length: 14 residues. Germline CDR1 MNHEY, CDR2 SVGAGI. Between the trimmed V and J ends, which lost 2 bases and 0 bases, there was a span of 7 bases. As DNA, the CDR3 is TGTGCCAGCAGTTACCGGGGGATGAACACTGAAGCTTTCTTT. It is translated as CASSYRGMNTEAFF.

This chain connects TRBV5-1 to TRBJ1-2, with D possibly TRBD1 on 6 matching bases. The CDR3 covers 12 residues. Germline-derived CDR1 and CDR2 are SGHRS and YFSETQ. Trimming removed 5 bases from V and 8 bases from J, with 13 bases in between. CDR3 bases: TGCGCCAGCAGGGACAGCTCGAAGGGCTACACCTTC. Translating gives CASRDSSKGYTF.

The V and J genes are TRBV7-2 and TRBJ1-2; 9 nucleotides agree with TRBD1. Trimming removed 5 bases from V and 3 bases from J; junction bases left unmatched: 4. The CDR3 has 14 residues. Per the germline V gene, CDR1 is SGHTA and CDR2 is FQGNSA. The CDR3 bases are TGTGCCAGCAGCCTTTGGACAGGGGACTATGGCTACACCTTC. Protein product: CASSLWTGDYGYTF.

The rearrangement joins TRBV6-6 to TRBJ1-6; D uncertain. The CDR3 totals 13 residues. Trimming took 2 bases from V and 10 from J, leaving 9 bases between them. Germline CDR1 is MNHNY and CDR2 is SVGAGI (reference sequence). CDR3 protein: CASSYTSGSPLHF. DNA for the CDR3: TGTGCCAGCAGTTACACCTCGGGGTCACCCCTCCACTTT.

This chain links TRBV10-3 with TRBJ2-1; 10 bases map to TRBD2. Germline V lookup: CDR1 ENHRY, CDR2 SYGVKD. The CDR3 covers 16 residues. With V trimmed by 10 bases and J by 3 bases, 12 bases remained unmatched. CDR3 in DNA: TGTGCCACAATGGGGGGAGCGGGAGGGGGCTACAATGAGCAGTTCTTC. The encoded protein is CATMGGAGGGYNEQFF.

In its sample, this clone was seen once. The chain is built from TRBV4-2 and TRBJ2-5; TRBD2 aligns across 12 bases. CDR3 size: 15 residues. The V and J ends lost 3 bases and 5 bases, in that order; junction bases with no gene match: 4. CDR1 is LGHNA and CDR2 is YNFKEQ in the germline V gene. The CDR3 nucleotides are TGTGCCAGCAGCCACACTAGCGGGGGGTTGGAGACCCAGTACTTC. It is translated as CASSHTSGGLETQYF.

The chain couples TRBV6-6 to TRBJ1-2; D call uncertain. Germline loops: CDR1 MNHNY, CDR2 SVGAGI (reference sequence). The ends were cut back, 7 bases at V and 1 base at J, with 13 bases in the middle. CDR3 length: 14 amino acids. For the CDR3, the DNA is TGTGCCAGCACTCCTCGCGAGGGTAACTATGGCTACACCTTC. This translates into CASTPREGNYGYTF.

CDR3 amino acids: CASSSGGQAPGPQHF. In DNA, the CDR3 is TGTGCCAGCAGTTCCGGGGGACAGGCCCCGGGGCCCCAGCATTTT. V usage is TRBV5-4 and J usage is TRBJ1-5, with 8 nucleotides matching TRBD1. CDR3 length: 15 residues. Looked up from germline, CDR1 is SGHNT and CDR2 is YYREEE (reference sequence). After removal of 5 bases from V and 9 bases from J, the junction contained 13 bases not matched to a gene.

The CDR3 protein is CASSVAGKIMNGYTF. CDR3 nucleotide sequence: TGTGCCAGCAGCGTCGCAGGTAAGATTATGAATGGCTACACCTTC. This sequence joins TRBV9 and TRBJ1-2; no clear D gene. The CDR3 loop spans 15 amino acids. Trimming removed 2 bases at V and 6 bases at J, with 17 bases between. Germline V gene lookup returns CDR1 SGDLS and CDR2 YYNGEE.

The rearrangement links TRBV11-2 to TRBJ2-2; possible D gene TRBD1, 6 bases. CDR1 is SGHAT and CDR2 is FQNNGV in the germline V gene. The CDR3 spans 14 residues. Trimming stripped 1 base from V and 5 bases from J, with 8 bases between. The CDR3 is CASSLGRGTGELFF. The CDR3 nucleotides are TGTGCCAGCAGCTTAGGCAGGGGTACCGGGGAGCTGTTTTTT.

For this clone: This same CDR3 is encoded by further DNA sequences in the sample. This chain connects TRBV11-2 to TRBJ2-7, with D perhaps TRBD1 (5 bases). CDR3 length equals 12 residues. V lost 4 bases, J lost 3 bases, and 7 bases lay in between. CDR1 and CDR2 from the germline V gene are SGHAT and FQNNGV. The CDR3 bases are TGTGCCAGCAGCTCAACAGGCTACGAGCAGTACTTC. This sequence encodes CASSSTGYEQYF. The full variable domain, completed using reference TRBV11-2 and TRBJ2-7, is EAGVAQSPRYKIIEKRQSVAFWCNPISGHATLYWYQQILGQGPKLLIQFQNNGVVDDSQLPKDRFSAERLKGVDSTLKIQPAKLEDSAVYLCASSSTGYEQYFGPGTRLTVT.

The chain carries TRBV7-2 and TRBJ1-3; D remains ambiguous. The germline gives CDR1 SGHTA, CDR2 FQGNSA. V was shortened by 5 bases and J by 0 bases, with 11 bases between the two germline ends. The CDR3 spans 15 residues. The CDR3 spells CASSAGPSSGNTIYF. DNA for the CDR3: TGTGCCAGCAGCGCGGGTCCGTCCTCTGGAAACACCATATATTTT.

The V call is TRBV7-9, the J call TRBJ2-3, with D possibly being TRBD1 (9 bases). This CDR3 region has 19 residues. The germline V gene encodes CDR1 SEHNR and CDR2 FQNEAQ (reference sequence). Trimming pared 5 bases from V and 0 bases from J, leaving 24 bases between. Written as DNA, the CDR3 is TGTGCCAGCAGCCCCGACAGGGGGATCTTAGCGGGGAGCACAGATACGCAGTATTTT. Its translation is CASSPDRGILAGSTDTQYF. Variable domain in full (rest from reference TRBV7-9 and TRBJ2-3): DTGVSQNPRHKITKRGQNVTFRCDPISEHNRLYWYRQTLGQGPEFLTYFQNEAQLEKSRLLSDRFSAERPKGSFSTLEIQRTEQGDSAMYLCASSPDRGILAGSTDTQYFGPGTRLTVL.

The CDR3 coding sequence is TGTGCCAGCAGTTACAGGATTAACACTGAAGCTTTCTTT. Protein: CASSYRINTEAFF. The gene calls are TRBV2 and TRBJ1-1; possible D gene TRBD1, 5 bases. V shed 5 bases and J shed 2 bases, with 9 bases lying between them. CDR1 SNHLY and CDR2 FYNNEI come from the germline V gene. CDR3 length: 13 amino acids.

This clone has just a few counts. The chain recombines TRBV3-1 (or the pseudogene TRBV3-2) with TRBJ1-3; D possibly corresponds to TRBD1 (5 bases). There are 15 residues in the CDR3. CDR1 is LGHDT, CDR2 YNNKEL, per germline (reference sequence). Trimming took off 0 bases at V and 4 bases at J, with 10 bases between the two ends. CDR3 DNA: TGTGCCAGCAGCCAAGATGTTCGGGGGGGAAACACCATATATTTT. Its translation: CASSQDVRGGNTIYF.

This clone came up once. The chain is built from TRBV7-8 and TRBJ2-7; D perhaps matches TRBD2 (5 bases). Germline values: CDR1 SGHVS, CDR2 FQNEAQ. The CDR3 covers 14 residues. V was pared by 1 base and J by 6 bases, with 13 bases between. CDR3 residues: CASSLGGSRVEQYF. The CDR3 region has the DNA TGTGCCAGCAGCTTAGGAGGGTCGAGGGTCGAGCAGTACTTC. The variable domain in full, with the rest retrieved from reference TRBV7-8 and TRBJ2-7, is GAGVSQSPRYKVAKRGQDVALRCDPISGHVSLFWYQQALGQGPEFLTYFQNEAQLDKSGLPSDRFFAERPEGSVSTLKIQRTQQEDSAVYLCASSLGGSRVEQYFGPGTRLTVT.

The genes are TRBV6-1 and TRBJ2-1; TRBD2 agrees at 8 bases. Germline V gene data show CDR1 as MNHNS and CDR2 as SASEGT. This CDR3 has 15 residues. The J segment lost 10 bases and the V segment lost 0 bases, leaving 8 bases of the junction unmatched. The chain's CDR3 is CASSEANGGAREQFF. The CDR3, as DNA: TGTGCCAGCAGTGAAGCCAACGGGGGGGCTCGAGAGCAGTTCTTC.

The chain joins TRBV6-6 to TRBJ2-7, with D possibly being TRBD2 (5 bases). Per germline, CDR1 MNHNY and CDR2 SVGAGI (reference sequence). V gave up 0 bases and J gave up 5 bases, with 8 bases separating them. The CDR3 contains 13 residues. CDR3 coding DNA: TGTGCCAGCAGTTACTCGAGGGCTAACGAGCAGTACTTC. Translated, it gives CASSYSRANEQYF.